This T cell receptor beta chain was profiled in a study of OX40 agonist ivuxolimab in advanced cancers. Note on this clone: Antigen unknown.

Study-level points and caveats: Certain nonresponders additionally had low normalized T-cell clonal expansion.

Repertoires were generated with immunoSEQ multiplex PCR, while TCRdb's copy carries only in-frame clones and drops some. The sample lists about 95,000 clones, roughly 89% seen once, with around 0.3% in the top ten. The germline gives CDR1 SEHNR, CDR2 FQNEAQ (reference sequence). The CDR3 spans 12 residues. Between the trimmed V and J ends, which lost 7 bases and 2 bases, there was a span of 7 bases. The receptor was derived from an adult with an advanced solid tumor such as melanoma, head and neck, liver or kidney cancer. This material consisted of CD4+ or CD8+ T cells sorted from blood, taken in a trial of the OX40 agonist ivuxolimab. The V gene is TRBV7-9, the J gene TRBJ2-3; D unclear. The CDR3 region is CASTSITDTQYF. DNA for the CDR3: TGTGCCAGCACTTCCATCACAGATACGCAGTATTTT.